The sequence of this T cell receptor beta chain was determined in a study of neurological immune-mediated disorders. This CDR3 is 15 amino acids long. CDR1 and CDR2 from the germline V gene are DFQATT and SNEGSKA (reference sequence). Germline trimming cut 0 bases from V and 5 bases from J; bases unmatched to any gene: 6. Every sequencing run returned over 190 million TCR-beta sequences, which were derived from 15-18 subjects. Using its own MiXCR run on the 5' RACE reads, TCRdb lists one record per CDR3 protein. The data hold tens of thousands of distinct CDR3 sequences, with approximately 5.2% observed a single time. This clonotype was counted at least ten times.

The gene calls are TRBV20-1 and TRBJ2-1; the match to TRBD1 covers 8 bases. This sequence originates from a man between 18 and 29 years old with multiple sclerosis. Source material: PBMCs. The CDR3 DNA is TGCAGTGCTAGAGACCCGGGACAGGCGAACAATGAGCAGTTCTTC. Translating it yields CSARDPGQANNEQFF.